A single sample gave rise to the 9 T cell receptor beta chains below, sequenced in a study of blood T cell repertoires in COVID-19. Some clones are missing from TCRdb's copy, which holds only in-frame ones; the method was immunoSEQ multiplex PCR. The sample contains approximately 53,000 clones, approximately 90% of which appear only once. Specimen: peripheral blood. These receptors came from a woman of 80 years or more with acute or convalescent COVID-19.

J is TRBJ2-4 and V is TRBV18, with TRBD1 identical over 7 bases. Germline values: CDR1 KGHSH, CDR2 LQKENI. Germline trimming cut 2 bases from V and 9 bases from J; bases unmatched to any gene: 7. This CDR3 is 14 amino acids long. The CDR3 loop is CASSPAGGRGIQYF. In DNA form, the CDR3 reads TGTGCCAGCTCACCAGCAGGGGGTAGGGGCATTCAGTACTTC.

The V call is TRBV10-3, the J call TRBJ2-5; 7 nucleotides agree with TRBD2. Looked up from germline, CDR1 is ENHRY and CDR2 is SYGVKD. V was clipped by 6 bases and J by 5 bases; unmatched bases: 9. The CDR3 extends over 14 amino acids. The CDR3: CAISRQPGGETQYF. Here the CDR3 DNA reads TGTGCCATCAGCCGACAGCCCGGGGGGGAGACCCAGTACTTC.

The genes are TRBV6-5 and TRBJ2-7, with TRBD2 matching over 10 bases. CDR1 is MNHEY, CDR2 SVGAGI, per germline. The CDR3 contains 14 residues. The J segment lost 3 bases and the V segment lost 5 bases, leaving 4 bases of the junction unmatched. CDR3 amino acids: CASSTGTSVYEQYF. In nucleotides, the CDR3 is TGTGCCAGCAGTACCGGGACTAGCGTCTACGAGCAGTACTTC.

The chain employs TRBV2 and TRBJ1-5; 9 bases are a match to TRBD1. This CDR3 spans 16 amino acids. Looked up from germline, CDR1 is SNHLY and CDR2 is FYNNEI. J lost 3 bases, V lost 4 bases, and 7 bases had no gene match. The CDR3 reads CASSAFGTGNNQPQHF. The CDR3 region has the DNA TGTGCCAGCAGTGCTTTCGGGACAGGGAACAATCAGCCCCAGCATTTT.

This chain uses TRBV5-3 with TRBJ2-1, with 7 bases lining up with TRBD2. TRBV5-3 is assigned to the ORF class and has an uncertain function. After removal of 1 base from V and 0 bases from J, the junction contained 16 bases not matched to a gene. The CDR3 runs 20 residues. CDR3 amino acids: CARSLPPTSPILDSYNEQFF. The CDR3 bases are TGTGCCAGAAGCTTGCCCCCGACTAGCCCGATATTAGACTCCTACAATGAGCAGTTCTTC.

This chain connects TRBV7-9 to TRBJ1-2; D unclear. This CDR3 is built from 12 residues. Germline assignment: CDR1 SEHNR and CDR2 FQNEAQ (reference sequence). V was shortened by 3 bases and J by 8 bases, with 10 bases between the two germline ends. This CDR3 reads CASSFSGSGYTF. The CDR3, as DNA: TGTGCCAGCAGCTTCAGTGGTTCAGGCTACACCTTC.

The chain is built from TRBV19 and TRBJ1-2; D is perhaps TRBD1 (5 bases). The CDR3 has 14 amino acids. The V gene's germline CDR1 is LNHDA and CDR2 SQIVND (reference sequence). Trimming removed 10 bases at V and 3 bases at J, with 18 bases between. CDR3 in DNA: TGTGCCACCACCTTCGGGGGGGGAGACTATGGCTACACCTTC. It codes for CATTFGGGDYGYTF.

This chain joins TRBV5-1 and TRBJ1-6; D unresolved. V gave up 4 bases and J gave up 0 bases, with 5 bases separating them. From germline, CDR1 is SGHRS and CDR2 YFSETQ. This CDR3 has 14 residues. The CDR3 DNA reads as TGCGCCAGCAGCGAGAGCTCCTATAATTCACCCCTCCACTTT. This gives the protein CASSESSYNSPLHF.

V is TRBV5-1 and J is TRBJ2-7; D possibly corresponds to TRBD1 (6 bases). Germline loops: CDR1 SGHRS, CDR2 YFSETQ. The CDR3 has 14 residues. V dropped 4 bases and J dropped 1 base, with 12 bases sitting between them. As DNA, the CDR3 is TGCGCCAGCAGCCCCGGGACACTTTCCTACGAGCAGTACTTC. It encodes CASSPGTLSYEQYF.